The present entry profiles one T cell receptor (beta chain) with its context. Antigen: not known. The data are from a study of cytomegalovirus exposure and HLA in healthy donors. General study results and limits: A classifier reportedly called cytomegalovirus status with high sensitivity and specificity.

Produced via immunoSEQ multiplex PCR; TCRdb's table is partial and in-frame only. The sample yields some 120,000 clones, 88% seen once. Trimming shortened V by 3 bases and J by 6 bases, and 9 bases separated the two germline ends. Germline V gene lookup returns CDR1 DFQATT and CDR2 SNEGSKA (reference sequence). The CDR3 consists of 11 residues. Sequenced input: PBMCs. This receptor was taken from a man younger than 45 in good health and CMV-seronegative. V is TRBV20-1 and J is TRBJ2-7; D uncertain. The CDR3 spells CSASAETEQYF. The CDR3 coding sequence is TGCAGTGCTAGTGCGGAAACCGAGCAGTACTTC.